A single sample is the source of the 16 T cell receptor beta chains below, sequenced in a study of patients and donors after allogeneic stem cell transplantation. TCRdb passed the RT-PCR reads through MiXCR, listing each CDR3 protein once. The table shows 200,000 to 250,000 distinct CDR3 sequences, with roughly 15% occurring only once. Input material: blood, either unsorted or a sorted T cell fraction (not recorded which). The receptor set was obtained from a human donor who was either an allogeneic HSCT recipient or a stem cell or donor lymphocyte infusion donor (not recorded which). It is not recorded whose cells these are; they may come from a transplant donor.

This clonotype was observed a handful of times. This chain joins TRBV20-1 and TRBJ2-7; D might be TRBD2 (5 bases). There are 13 residues in the CDR3. Trimming took 0 bases from V and 4 from J, leaving 10 bases between them. The germline gives CDR1 DFQATT, CDR2 SNEGSKA (reference sequence). DNA for the CDR3: TGCAGTGCTAGAGATTCGACGGGATACGAGCAGTACTTC. This codes for CSARDSTGYEQYF.

The sample holds many counts of this clonotype. Sequence at one end of the junction differs from germline and may be a read error. The chain recombines TRBV12-3 or TRBV12-4 with TRBJ2-7; D is undetermined. CDR3 size: 12 residues. The CDR3 reads CASSLVPGDPKF. The CDR3 bases are TGTGCCAGCAGTTTAGTCCCGGGCGATCCCAAATTC.

The chain carries TRBV5-1 and TRBJ2-3; 12 bases agree with TRBD1. CDR1 SGHRS and CDR2 YFSETQ come from the germline V gene. The CDR3 is 16 amino acids. Losses at the gene ends were 4 bases for V and 5 bases for J; bases not matched to a gene: 8. DNA of the CDR3: TGCGCCAGCAGCCGCCCCGGGACAGGGGGCGTAGATACGCAGTATTTT. It yields the protein CASSRPGTGGVDTQYF.

This clonotype showed up many times. The rearrangement joins TRBV20-1 to TRBJ2-7; 10 nucleotides line up with TRBD1. Germline values: CDR1 DFQATT, CDR2 SNEGSKA (reference sequence). The J segment lost 6 bases and the V segment lost 4 bases, leaving 6 bases of the junction unmatched. This CDR3 spans 13 amino acids. CDR3 in DNA: TGCAGTGCTAAGGATGACAGGGGGCGCGAGCAGTACTTC. Its translation: CSAKDDRGREQYF.

This chain links TRBV30 with TRBJ2-5; D unclear. The CDR3 has 14 residues. V lost 2 bases to trimming and J lost 4 bases, with 14 bases between them. From germline, CDR1 is GTSNPN and CDR2 SVGIG (reference sequence). CDR3 sequence (DNA): TGTGCCTGGAGTCCCTCGCCAGCTTCAGAGACCCAGTACTTC. It codes for CAWSPSPASETQYF.

The CDR3 DNA sequence: TGCAGTGCTAGTAAGGACCGAAAAAACATTCAGTACTTC. Translated, it gives CSASKDRKNIQYF. The rearrangement links TRBV20-1 to TRBJ2-4; D remains ambiguous. V was pared by 3 bases and J by 4 bases, with 10 bases between. The CDR3 has 13 residues. The V gene's germline CDR1 is DFQATT and CDR2 SNEGSKA (reference sequence).

The chain combines TRBV5-1 with TRBJ2-2, with TRBD2 identical over 7 bases. The CDR3 consists of 14 residues. V was pared by 7 bases and J by 0 bases, with 3 bases of the junction left unmatched. CDR1 and CDR2 from the germline V gene are SGHRS and YFSETQ. The CDR3 DNA follows: TGCGCCAGCGGGGGGGGACCGAACACCGGGGAGCTGTTTTTT. This gives the protein CASGGGPNTGELFF.

This clonotype has more than one count but fewer than ten. V is TRBV19 and J is TRBJ1-5; D may be TRBD1 (6 bases). The germline CDR1 and CDR2 sequences are LNHDA and SQIVND (reference sequence). V was clipped by 7 bases and J by 0 bases, with 13 bases between them. This CDR3 has 15 amino acids. CDR3 bases: TGTGCCAGTACCCCGGGGGCTTATAGCAATCAGCCCCAGCATTTT. It specifies CASTPGAYSNQPQHF.

This clonotype has more than one count but fewer than ten. The chain carries TRBV12-3 or TRBV12-4 and TRBJ1-1; TRBD1 matches 10 bases. V was clipped by 10 bases and J by 0 bases; unmatched bases: 5. The CDR3 sequence is 14 residues long. The CDR3 is CANRQGAMNTEAFF. CDR3 coding DNA: TGTGCCAACAGACAGGGGGCCATGAACACTGAAGCTTTCTTT.

There are a few counts of this clonotype. This may stem from a read error, because a much larger clone lies one nucleotide away. The rearrangement uses TRBV12-3 or TRBV12-4 and TRBJ1-3; D unresolved. This CDR3 is 17 amino acids long. V shed 2 bases and J shed 0 bases, with 14 bases lying between them. The CDR3 sequence is CASSLRLDGLSGNTIYF. DNA for the CDR3: TGTGCCAGCAGTTTACGCCTCGACGGACTCTCTGGAAACACCATATATTTT.

Ten or more counts support this clonotype. The chain couples TRBV5-1 to TRBJ1-5, with D hard to call. V lost 0 bases and J 4 bases, leaving 5 bases between the germline ends. The CDR3 extends over 13 amino acids. Per the germline V gene, CDR1 is SGHRS and CDR2 is YFSETQ. The CDR3 nucleotides read TGCGCCAGCAGCTTGGGGGCAAATCAGCCCCAGCATTTT. Translating gives CASSLGANQPQHF.

Regarding this clonotype: This sequence may be a read error, since a much larger clone differs from it by one base. J is TRBJ1-4 and V is TRBV3-1, with 8 bases that match TRBD1. CDR3 length equals 15 residues. CDR1 and CDR2 (germline): LGHDT, YNNKEL (reference sequence). The CDR3 DNA sequence: TGTGCCACCAGCCTGCGGACAGGGCATGGTGAAAAACTGTTTTTT. Its protein is CATSLRTGHGEKLFF.

Only a few counts were recorded for this clonotype. The CDR3, as DNA: TGCAGCGTGCGGGAGGGAACGACAGATACGCAGTATTTT. It encodes CSVREGTTDTQYF. The chain combines TRBV29-1 with TRBJ2-3; 9 bases line up with TRBD2. The CDR3 is made up of 13 amino acids. From germline, CDR1 is SQVTM and CDR2 ANQGSEA. Trimming took 6 bases from V and 3 from J; bases not matched to a gene: 4.

The gene calls are TRBV5-6 and TRBJ2-1, with 10 bases aligning to TRBD2. Germline V CDR1 and CDR2: SGHDT, YYEEEE. The CDR3 loop spans 13 amino acids. J was trimmed by 10 bases and V by 4 bases; bases with no gene match: 5. The CDR3 DNA is TGTGCCAGCAGCCCGGGGACTAGCGTAGAGCAGTTCTTC. Its translation: CASSPGTSVEQFF.

This chain links TRBV9 with TRBJ2-7, with D unclear. The CDR3 extends over 14 amino acids. CDR1 SGDLS and CDR2 YYNGEE come from the germline V gene. Trimming removed 0 bases from V and 1 base from J, with 8 bases in between. CDR3 residues: CASSVAGESYEQYF. The CDR3 nucleotides read TGTGCCAGCAGCGTAGCTGGGGAATCCTACGAGCAGTACTTC.

Many counts were recorded for this clonotype. This rearrangement joins TRBV15 to TRBJ2-3; perhaps TRBD1 as D (6 bases). Germline V gene sequence: CDR1 LNHNV, CDR2 YYDKDF (reference sequence). The CDR3 is made up of 17 amino acids. The V end was cut by 0 bases, the J end by 1 base, with 14 bases between. CDR3 nucleotides: TGTGCCACCAGCAGAGAGGGGCTTGCAGGGGGCACAGATACGCAGTATTTT. This translates into CATSREGLAGGTDTQYF. The complete variable domain, with remaining parts taken from reference TRBV15 and TRBJ2-3, reads DAMVIQNPRYQVTQFGKPVTLSCSQTLNHNVMYWYQQKSSQAPKLLFHYYDKDFNNEADTPDNFQSRRPNTSFCFLDIRSPGLGDTAMYLCATSREGLAGGTDTQYFGPGTRLTVL.